This TCR beta chain originates from a study of CD4 and CD8 cells across lung adenocarcinoma regions. TCRdb itself ran the PCR reads through MiXCR, one entry per CDR3 protein. There are about 7,300 distinct CDR3 sequences in the sample; about 50% occur only once, and around 95% lies in the top ten. The V end lost 0 bases, the J end lost 8 bases, and 16 bases lay between the germline ends. Germline CDR1 is KGHDR and CDR2 is SFDVKD. This CDR3 comprises 16 residues. Samples came from patients with localized non-small cell lung adenocarcinoma. The J gene is TRBJ2-1, the V gene TRBV24-1, with a weak D call TRBD2 (7 bases). This receptor was identified in a male donor with lung adenocarcinoma. The CD4 and CD8 labels of this study may be unreliable. The sequencing input was CD8+ T cells from the center of a lung tumor. For the CDR3, the DNA is TGTGCCACCAGTGATTTGGGGCGGGGGACAAGCGATGAGCAGTTCTTC. It is translated as CATSDLGRGTSDEQFF.